This T cell receptor (beta chain) was documented in a study of monozygotic twins with inflammatory bowel disease. Concerning this clonotype itself: Its cognate antigen is unknown.

The unique tags termed UMIs, each holding a 6-nucleotide sample barcode, were added by means of template switching. Using the 5' RACE reads, TCRdb records one entry per CDR3 protein without DNA. This specimen shows 150,000 to 200,000 distinct CDR3 sequences; the ten leading clones hold under 3.5%. Investigators pulled total RNA out of whole blood and did not sort T cells. This CDR3 has 18 residues. Germline lookup yields CDR1 MNHEY and CDR2 SVGEGT. Study-wide points: Among twins, concordant and discordant pairs did not differ in repertoire similarity, possibly from limited power.

This clonotype was obtained from a human donor with ulcerative colitis or Crohn's disease, or a healthy co-twin of an affected twin (not recorded which). This chain links TRBV6-2 or TRBV6-3 with TRBJ2-2; TCRdb picks TRBD2, but there is no DNA to check that call. The sequenced material came from blood. CDR3: CASSTRWLAGGNTGELFF.